This TCR beta chain is from a study of blood T cell repertoires in COVID-19. This table comes from immunoSEQ multiplex PCR, and its TCRdb copy is limited to in-frame clones, with some not included. In the table there are roughly 100,000 clones, 91% of which are singletons. The CDR3 consists of 14 residues. Trimming pared 1 base from V and 3 bases from J, leaving 9 bases between. From germline, CDR1 is KGHSH and CDR2 LQKENI. The sample comprised peripheral blood. The J gene is TRBJ1-1, the V gene TRBV18; tentative D call: TRBD1 (5 bases). This TCR was sampled from a human donor with active COVID-19. The donor label of this sample is uncertain. The CDR3 sequence is CASSPLRGYTEAFF. Here the CDR3 DNA reads TGTGCCAGCTCACCACTTAGGGGCTACACTGAAGCTTTCTTT.